Listed below are T cell receptor beta chains from one sample, sequenced in a study of shared clonotypes between healthy human individuals. Assay used: immunoSEQ multiplex PCR; TCRdb lists only in-frame clones, some missing. The sample holds hundreds of thousands of clones, about 96% seen once. The sequenced sample was naive CD8+ T cells sorted from blood. Receptor source: a woman under 40 in good health. Both conserved end residues are part of each CDR3. The D gene is left open where the match is weak. Clone size, where shown, is once, few, many, or a class for clones that have expanded.

. . TRBJ2-7 TRBV19 CASSIQGSYEQYF TGTGCCAGTAGTATTCAGGGGTCCTACGAGCAGTACTTC
. . TRBJ2-3 TRBV6-6 CASSRTQGPDTQYF TGTGCCAGCAGCCGGACCCAGGGACCAGATACGCAGTATTTT
. . TRBJ2-1 TRBV7-8 CASSLGIRNRVNEQFF TGTGCCAGCAGCTTAGGGATTCGAAATCGCGTAAATGAGCAGTTCTTC
. . TRBJ2-7 TRBV5-4 CASSPSHGWYEQYF TGTGCCAGCAGCCCTTCCCACGGGTGGTACGAGCAGTACTTC
. TRBD1 TRBJ1-1 TRBV6-6 CASINGGQAAFF TGTGCCAGCATTAATGGGGGACAGGCGGCTTTCTTT
. . TRBJ2-5 TRBV14 CASSQINKQETQYF TGTGCCAGCAGCCAAATTAACAAGCAAGAGACCCAGTACTTC
. . TRBJ1-1 TRBV30 CAWGPRNTEAFF TGTGCCTGGGGGCCTAGGAACACTGAAGCTTTCTTT
once . TRBJ2-4 TRBV6-1 CASRAYQNIQYF TGTGCCAGCAGGGCCTACCAAAACATTCAGTACTTC
. . TRBJ2-7 TRBV27 CASSLAYPYEQYF TGTGCCAGCAGTTTAGCTTATCCCTACGAGCAGTACTTC
. TRBD2 TRBJ2-2 TRBV14 CASSLPGLAGGTGELFF TGTGCCAGCAGCCTCCCAGGGCTAGCGGGGGGAACCGGGGAGCTGTTTTTT
few . TRBJ2-5 TRBV11-2 CASSLATGEETQYF TGTGCCAGCAGCTTGGCAACGGGAGAAGAGACCCAGTACTTC
. TRBD1 TRBJ1-2 TRBV6-1 CASRGWTGANYGYTF TGTGCCAGCAGGGGATGGACAGGAGCGAACTATGGCTACACCTTC
. TRBD2 TRBJ2-1 TRBV27 CASSSSGRSFDEQFF TGTGCCAGCAGTTCTAGCGGGAGGTCTTTCGATGAGCAGTTCTTC
. TRBD2 TRBJ2-4 TRBV27 CASSLQLAETNIQYF TGTGCCAGCAGTTTACAACTAGCGGAGACTAACATTCAGTACTTC
. . TRBJ2-5 TRBV13 CASSLWAGGETQYF TGTGCCAGCAGCTTGTGGGCAGGTGGCGAGACCCAGTACTTC
. TRBD1 TRBJ2-1 TRBV7-9 CASSLGQLYHNEQFF TGTGCCAGCAGCTTGGGACAGCTCTACCACAATGAGCAGTTCTTC